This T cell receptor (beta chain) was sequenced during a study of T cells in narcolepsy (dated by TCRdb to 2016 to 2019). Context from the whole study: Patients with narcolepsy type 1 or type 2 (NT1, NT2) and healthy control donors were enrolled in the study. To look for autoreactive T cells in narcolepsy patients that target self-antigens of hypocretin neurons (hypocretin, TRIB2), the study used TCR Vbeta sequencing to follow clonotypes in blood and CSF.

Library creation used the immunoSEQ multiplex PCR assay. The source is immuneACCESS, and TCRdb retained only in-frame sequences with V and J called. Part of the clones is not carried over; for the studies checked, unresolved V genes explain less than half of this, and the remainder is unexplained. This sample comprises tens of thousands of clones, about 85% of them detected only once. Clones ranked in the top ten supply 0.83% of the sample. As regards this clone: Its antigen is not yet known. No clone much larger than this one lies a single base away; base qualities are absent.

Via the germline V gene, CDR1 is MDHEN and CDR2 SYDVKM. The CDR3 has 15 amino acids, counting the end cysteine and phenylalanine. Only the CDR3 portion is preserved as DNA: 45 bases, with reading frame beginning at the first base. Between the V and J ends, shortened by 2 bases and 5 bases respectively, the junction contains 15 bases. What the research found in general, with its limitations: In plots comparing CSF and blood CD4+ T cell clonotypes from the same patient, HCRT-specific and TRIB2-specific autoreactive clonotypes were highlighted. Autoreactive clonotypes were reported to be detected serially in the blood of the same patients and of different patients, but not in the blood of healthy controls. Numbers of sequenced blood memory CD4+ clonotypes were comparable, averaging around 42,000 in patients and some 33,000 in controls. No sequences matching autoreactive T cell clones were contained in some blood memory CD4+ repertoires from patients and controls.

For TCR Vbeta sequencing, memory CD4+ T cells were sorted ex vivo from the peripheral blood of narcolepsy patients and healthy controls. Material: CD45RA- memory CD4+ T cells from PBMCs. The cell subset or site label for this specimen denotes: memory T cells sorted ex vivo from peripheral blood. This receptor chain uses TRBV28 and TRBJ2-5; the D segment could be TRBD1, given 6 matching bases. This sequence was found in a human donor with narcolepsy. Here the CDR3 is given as CASSLGGAGMETQYF. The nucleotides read TGTGCCAGCAGTTTAGGGGGCGCCGGGATGGAGACCCAGTACTTC.